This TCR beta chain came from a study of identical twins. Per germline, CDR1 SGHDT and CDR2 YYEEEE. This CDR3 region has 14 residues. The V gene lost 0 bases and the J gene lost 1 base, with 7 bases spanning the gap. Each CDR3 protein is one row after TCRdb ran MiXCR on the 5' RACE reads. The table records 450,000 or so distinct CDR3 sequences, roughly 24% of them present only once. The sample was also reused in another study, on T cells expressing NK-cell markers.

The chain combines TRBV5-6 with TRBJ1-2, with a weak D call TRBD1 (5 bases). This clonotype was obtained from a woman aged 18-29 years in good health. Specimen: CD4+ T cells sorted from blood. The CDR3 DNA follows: TGTGCCAGCAGCTTGGGAGGACATAACTATGGCTACACCTTC. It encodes CASSLGGHNYGYTF.